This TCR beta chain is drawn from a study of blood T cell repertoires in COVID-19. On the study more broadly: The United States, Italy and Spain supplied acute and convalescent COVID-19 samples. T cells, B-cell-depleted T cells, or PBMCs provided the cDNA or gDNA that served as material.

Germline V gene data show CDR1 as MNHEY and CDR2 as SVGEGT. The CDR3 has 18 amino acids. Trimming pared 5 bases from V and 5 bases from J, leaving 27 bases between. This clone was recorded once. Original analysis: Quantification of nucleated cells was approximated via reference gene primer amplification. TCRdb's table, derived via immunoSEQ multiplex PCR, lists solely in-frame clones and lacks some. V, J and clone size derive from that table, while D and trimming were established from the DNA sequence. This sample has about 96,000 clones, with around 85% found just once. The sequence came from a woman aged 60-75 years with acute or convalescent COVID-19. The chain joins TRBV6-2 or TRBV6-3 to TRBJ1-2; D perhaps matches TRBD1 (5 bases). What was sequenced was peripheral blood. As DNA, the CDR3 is TGTGCCAGCAGTCCCCGTGGGGCAGGGCCGAACGTTCGTTATGGCTACACCTTC. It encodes CASSPRGAGPNVRYGYTF.